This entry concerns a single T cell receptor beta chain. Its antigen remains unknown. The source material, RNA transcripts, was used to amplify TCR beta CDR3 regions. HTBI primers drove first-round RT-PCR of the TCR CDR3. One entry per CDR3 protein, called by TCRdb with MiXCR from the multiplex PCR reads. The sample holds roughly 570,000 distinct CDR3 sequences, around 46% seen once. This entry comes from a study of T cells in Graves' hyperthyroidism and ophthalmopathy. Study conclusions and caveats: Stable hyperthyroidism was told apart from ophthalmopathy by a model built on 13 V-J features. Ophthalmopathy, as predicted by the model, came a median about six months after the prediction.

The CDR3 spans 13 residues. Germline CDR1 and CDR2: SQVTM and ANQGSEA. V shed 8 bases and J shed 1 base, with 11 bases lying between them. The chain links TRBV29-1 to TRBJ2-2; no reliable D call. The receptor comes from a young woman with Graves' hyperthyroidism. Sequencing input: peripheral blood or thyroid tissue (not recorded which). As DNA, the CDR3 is TGCAGCAGTTTAAGGCAGAACACCGGGGAGCTGTTTTTT. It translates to CSSLRQNTGELFF.